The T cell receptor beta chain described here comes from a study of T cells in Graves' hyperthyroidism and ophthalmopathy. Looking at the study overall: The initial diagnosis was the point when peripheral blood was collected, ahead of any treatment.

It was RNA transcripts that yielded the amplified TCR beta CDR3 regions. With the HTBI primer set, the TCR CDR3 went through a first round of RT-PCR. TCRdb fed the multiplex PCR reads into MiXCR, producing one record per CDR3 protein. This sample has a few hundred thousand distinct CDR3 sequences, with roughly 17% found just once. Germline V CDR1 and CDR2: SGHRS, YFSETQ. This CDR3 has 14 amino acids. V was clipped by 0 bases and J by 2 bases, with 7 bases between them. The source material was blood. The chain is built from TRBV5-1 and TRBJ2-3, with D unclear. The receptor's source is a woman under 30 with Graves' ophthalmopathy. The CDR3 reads CASSLEGITDTQYF. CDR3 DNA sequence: TGCGCCAGCAGCTTGGAGGGCATCACAGATACGCAGTATTTT.